This T cell receptor beta chain was obtained from a study of blood T cell repertoires in COVID-19. Across the study: Samples taken during acute and convalescent COVID-19 were collected in the United States, Italy and Spain. PBMCs, B-cell-depleted T cells, or T cells were the source of the cDNA or gDNA that made up the material.

As processed by the authors: Reference gene primer amplification in the assay estimated nucleated cell counts. TCRdb's copy holds only in-frame clones and misses some; the assay was immunoSEQ multiplex PCR. V and J calls and clone size are those listed in that table; D and trimming were worked out from the DNA. The sample records about 49,000 clones, roughly 89% being singletons. This CDR3 is built from 12 residues. V dropped 0 bases and J dropped 8 bases, with 6 bases sitting between them. What was sequenced was peripheral blood. This chain joins TRBV12-3 or TRBV12-4 and TRBJ2-3; D may be TRBD2 (6 bases). This TCR derives from a man in his fifties or sixties with acute or convalescent COVID-19. The CDR3, as DNA: TGTGCCAGCAGTTTAGCGGGGGGTACGCAGTATTTT. Protein: CASSLAGGTQYF.